Listed here are 29 T cell receptor beta chains from one sample, sequenced in a study of blood T cell repertoires in COVID-19 (dated by TCRdb to about 2020). Library preparation employed the immunoSEQ multiplex PCR assay. TCRdb provides this immuneACCESS table in a form limited to in-frame rearrangements. Some clones are lacking; in checked studies, under half of them reflect an unresolved V gene, and why the rest are absent is not known. The sample data list around 150,000 clones, and roughly four fifths of these were observed just once. Roughly 10% of the sample lies in the top ten. Sequenced input: peripheral blood. The receptor source for this set is a human donor in a cohort sampled during active COVID-19.

The chain carries TRBV19 and TRBJ2-2; 7 bases line up with TRBD2. Losses at the gene ends were 7 bases for V and 7 bases for J; bases not matched to a gene: 9. CDR3 size: 14 residues. From germline, CDR1 is LNHDA and CDR2 SQIVND (reference sequence). The CDR3 sequence: CASKEGGPGGELFF. The CDR3 nucleotides read TGTGCCAGTAAGGAGGGAGGGCCCGGCGGGGAGCTGTTTTTT.

The chain uses TRBV18 and TRBJ2-3, with 9 bases that match TRBD2. The CDR3 spans 16 residues. Germline loops: CDR1 KGHSH, CDR2 LQKENI. Trimming cost V 6 bases and J 4 bases; bases outside gene matches: 11. The CDR3 DNA sequence: TGTGCCAGCTCTTATGTAGCGGGAGATCTAGCAGATACGCAGTATTTT. It yields the protein CASSYVAGDLADTQYF.

The chain has TRBV6-1 and TRBJ1-3; D not certain. Per germline, CDR1 MNHNS and CDR2 SASEGT. The CDR3 is 15 amino acids. With 3 bases removed from V and 0 bases from J, the gap between germline ends came to 9 bases. The CDR3 DNA reads as TGTGCCAGCAGTGATCCCAGAATCTCTGGAAACACCATATATTTT. Translation gives CASSDPRISGNTIYF.

This clone was detected once. The chain has TRBV7-9 and TRBJ2-7, with 10 positions matching TRBD2. Germline CDR1 SEHNR, CDR2 FQNEAQ (reference sequence). V was pared by 1 base and J by 5 bases, with 14 bases of the junction left unmatched. This CDR3 is built from 18 residues. CDR3 amino acids: CASSLGYRNEREGHEQYF. In DNA, the CDR3 is TGTGCCAGCAGCTTAGGGTATCGGAATGAGCGGGAGGGGCACGAGCAGTACTTC.

Worth noting for this clone: Other DNA variants within this sample encode the same CDR3. This chain connects TRBV9 to TRBJ2-2, with TRBD1 matching over 7 bases. The germline gives CDR1 SGDLS, CDR2 YYNGEE. J was trimmed by 6 bases and V by 4 bases; bases with no gene match: 3. The CDR3 has 13 amino acids. The CDR3 DNA is TGTGCCAGCAGCAAACAGGGGTCCGGGGAGCTGTTTTTT. It is translated as CASSKQGSGELFF.

The V call is TRBV3-1 (or the pseudogene TRBV3-2), the J call TRBJ2-1; tentatively, D is TRBD2 (5 bases). V gave up 4 bases and J gave up 8 bases, with 21 bases separating them. This CDR3 is 16 amino acids long. Germline CDR1 and CDR2: LGHDT and YNNKEL (reference sequence). The CDR3 DNA is TGTGCCAGCAGCCCTCTGGCTGGACTTATTGGTGATGAGCAGTTCTTC. This codes for CASSPLAGLIGDEQFF.

The chain uses TRBV2 and TRBJ1-4, with D perhaps matching TRBD1 (6 bases). Per germline, CDR1 SNHLY and CDR2 FYNNEI. The germline V and J ends were trimmed by 6 bases and 2 bases, with 10 bases remaining between them. This CDR3 has 14 amino acids. In DNA, the CDR3 is TGTGCCAGCAGGAGGACAGTGACTAATGAAAAACTGTTTTTT. It specifies CASRRTVTNEKLFF.

The rearrangement joins TRBV2 to TRBJ2-7, with TRBD2 matching 11 bases. This CDR3 contains 15 residues. CDR1 is SNHLY and CDR2 is FYNNEI in the germline V gene. V gave up 3 bases and J gave up 2 bases; unmatched junction bases: 3. The CDR3, as DNA: TGTGCCAGCAGTGAGGTGACTAGCGGGGCCTACGAGCAGTACTTC. Protein product: CASSEVTSGAYEQYF.

This clone was recorded once. This rearrangement joins TRBV6-5 to TRBJ2-7, with 8 bases that match TRBD1. Trimming took 8 bases from V and 7 from J; bases not matched to a gene: 13. The CDR3 extends over 14 amino acids. Germline V gene sequence: CDR1 MNHEY, CDR2 SVGAGI. This CDR3 is CASLPGQGFKEQYF. In DNA form, the CDR3 reads TGTGCCAGCCTTCCAGGACAGGGCTTCAAAGAGCAGTACTTC.

This clone was recorded once. Other nucleotide sequences in the sample specify the same CDR3. The chain is built from TRBV7-3 and TRBJ2-3; 10 bases are shared with TRBD2. The CDR3 covers 15 residues. Germline values: CDR1 SGHTA, CDR2 FQGTGA. Unmatched junction bases numbered 2, after V lost 5 bases and J lost 0 bases. CDR3 in amino acids: CASSRAGGSTDTQYF. In DNA form, the CDR3 reads TGTGCCAGCAGCAGAGCGGGAGGGAGCACAGATACGCAGTATTTT.

The chain has TRBV10-2 and TRBJ2-6; 7 nucleotides agree with TRBD2. CDR1 WSHSY and CDR2 SAAADI come from the germline V gene. The CDR3 runs to 17 residues. Trimming removed 6 bases from V and 0 bases from J; junction bases left unmatched: 8. The CDR3 sequence is CASRGRGALSGANVLTF. The DNA for the CDR3 is TGCGCCAGCAGAGGGAGGGGCGCGCTCTCTGGGGCCAACGTCCTGACTTTC.

The rearrangement links TRBV4-3 to TRBJ2-7, with D possibly matching TRBD2 (5 bases). The length of the CDR3 is 12 residues. The ends were cut back, 3 bases at V and 7 bases at J, with 10 bases in the middle. Germline loops: CDR1 LGHNA, CDR2 YSLEER. The CDR3 sequence: CASSQLGGEQYF. The CDR3 DNA reads as TGCGCCAGCAGCCAGTTGGGCGGGGAGCAGTACTTC.

In this sample, this clone turned up a few times. The chain employs TRBV7-8 and TRBJ2-5; tentatively, D is TRBD2 (6 bases). This CDR3 is built from 16 residues. Trimming stripped 5 bases from V and 2 bases from J, with 18 bases between. Germline CDR1 and CDR2: SGHVS and FQNEAQ. The CDR3 reads CASSPDPGGRQETQYF. The CDR3 DNA reads as TGTGCCAGCAGCCCCGACCCCGGAGGGAGGCAAGAGACCCAGTACTTC.

This chain links TRBV19 with TRBJ2-1; tentatively, D is TRBD2 (6 bases). The length of the CDR3 is 14 residues. Trimming shortened V by 7 bases and J by 3 bases, and 13 bases separated the two germline ends. Germline CDR1 is LNHDA and CDR2 is SQIVND (reference sequence). The CDR3 region has the DNA TGTGCCAGTACCCAAGGACTATTCTACAATGAGCAGTTCTTC. It yields the protein CASTQGLFYNEQFF.

V and J are TRBV7-2 and TRBJ2-5; D possibly corresponds to TRBD1 (6 bases). Trimming removed 5 bases at V and 5 bases at J, with 12 bases between. In germline, CDR1 is SGHTA, CDR2 FQGNSA. CDR3 length equals 13 residues. In nucleotides, the CDR3 is TGTGCCAGCAGCCTCCTGGGGGCGGAGACCCAGTACTTC. Its translation: CASSLLGAETQYF.

The V and J genes are TRBV30 and TRBJ1-3, with TRBD1 matching over 9 bases. Germline assignment: CDR1 GTSNPN and CDR2 SVGIG (reference sequence). V was pared by 1 base and J by 4 bases, with 8 bases of the junction left unmatched. CDR3 size: 16 residues. CDR3 protein: CAWSAGQGMRGNTIYF. CDR3 sequence (DNA): TGTGCCTGGAGTGCAGGACAGGGGATGAGAGGAAACACCATATATTTT.

The V call is TRBV27, the J call TRBJ1-1, with D perhaps TRBD1 (5 bases). Per germline, CDR1 MNHEY and CDR2 SMNVEV (reference sequence). CDR3 size: 14 residues. V lost 3 bases and J 7 bases, leaving 15 bases between the germline ends. CDR3 region: CASSLGGPQHEAFF. The CDR3 DNA reads as TGTGCCAGCAGTTTGGGGGGACCACAGCATGAAGCTTTCTTT.

The chain couples TRBV30 to TRBJ2-7; the D gene is possibly TRBD2 (6 bases). Trimming pared 3 bases from V and 4 bases from J, leaving 10 bases between. Germline V gene sequence: CDR1 GTSNPN, CDR2 SVGIG (reference sequence). This CDR3 spans 12 amino acids. The CDR3 here is CAWREGSYEQYF. Here the CDR3 DNA reads TGTGCCTGGAGGGAGGGATCATACGAGCAGTACTTC.

The V call is TRBV7-2, the J call TRBJ2-1; the match to TRBD1 covers 7 bases. The CDR3 loop spans 15 amino acids. V gave up 4 bases and J gave up 5 bases; unmatched junction bases: 8. The germline gives CDR1 SGHTA, CDR2 FQGNSA. In DNA, the CDR3 is TGTGCCAGCAGCTCCGGAGGAAGGGGGCACAATGAGCAGTTCTTC. It is translated as CASSSGGRGHNEQFF.

The V gene is TRBV5-6, the J gene TRBJ1-1, with 7 positions matching TRBD1. CDR1 and CDR2 from the germline V gene are SGHDT and YYEEEE. Germline trimming cut 4 bases from V and 7 bases from J; bases unmatched to any gene: 10. The CDR3 has 14 amino acids. The CDR3 DNA reads TGTGCCAGCAGCGGGGGACAGACTCGTGGTGAAGCTTTCTTT. As protein: CASSGGQTRGEAFF.

To note about this clone: The same CDR3 can be traced to other DNA sequences in this sample. The rearrangement links TRBV28 to TRBJ2-7; TRBD1 might be the D (5 bases). V lost 3 bases and J lost 4, with 10 bases in between. The germline gives CDR1 MDHEN, CDR2 SYDVKM. This CDR3 is built from 13 residues. CDR3 bases: TGTGCCAGCAGTTTGGGCAGGGATTACGAGCAGTACTTC. As protein: CASSLGRDYEQYF.

The chain links TRBV19 to TRBJ1-1, with TRBD1 matching 7 bases. The CDR3 consists of 14 residues. The germline gives CDR1 LNHDA, CDR2 SQIVND (reference sequence). V shed 5 bases and J 3 bases; nucleotides not matched to a gene: 6. The CDR3 coding sequence is TGTGCCAGTAGTCCCGACGACAGGGACACTGAAGCTTTCTTT. Translated, it gives CASSPDDRDTEAFF.

The chain couples TRBV7-9 to TRBJ1-4, with TRBD1 matching 7 bases. J gave up 3 bases and V 3 bases, and 10 bases lay outside the gene matches. The length of the CDR3 is 17 residues. The germline V gene has CDR1 SEHNR and CDR2 FQNEAQ (reference sequence). CDR3 coding DNA: TGTGCCAGCAGCTTGGGGTCCTCCAGGGGGTCTAATGAAAAACTGTTTTTT. Encoded protein: CASSLGSSRGSNEKLFF. Variable domain in full (rest from reference TRBV7-9 and TRBJ1-4): DTGVSQNPRHKITKRGQNVTFRCDPISEHNRLYWYRQTLGQGPEFLTYFQNEAQLEKSRLLSDRFSAERPKGSFSTLEIQRTEQGDSAMYLCASSLGSSRGSNEKLFFGSGTQLSVL.

This rearrangement joins TRBV24-1 to TRBJ1-5, with TRBD1 matching 8 bases. After removal of 4 bases from V and 9 bases from J, the junction contained 4 bases not matched to a gene. The V gene's germline CDR1 is KGHDR and CDR2 SFDVKD. The CDR3 loop spans 13 amino acids. This CDR3 reads CATSDAGGSPQHF. The CDR3 coding sequence is TGTGCCACCAGTGACGCAGGGGGCTCGCCCCAGCATTTT.

The rearrangement uses TRBV7-9 and TRBJ1-2; 7 bases are shared with TRBD1. Per the germline V gene, CDR1 is SEHNR and CDR2 is FQNEAQ (reference sequence). V lost 3 bases, J lost 3 bases, and 10 bases stayed unmatched. CDR3 length equals 16 residues. CDR3 DNA: TGTGCCAGCAGCTTTGAGTGGGGGGACAGAGACTATGGCTACACCTTC. The encoded protein is CASSFEWGDRDYGYTF.

This chain uses TRBV27 with TRBJ1-1; 9 bases match TRBD1. CDR3 length: 15 residues. CDR1 MNHEY and CDR2 SMNVEV come from the germline V gene (reference sequence). J gave up 5 bases and V 4 bases, and 8 bases lay outside the gene matches. The CDR3, as DNA: TGTGCCAGCAGTTCCTGGGGACAGGGACATACTGAAGCTTTCTTT. As protein: CASSSWGQGHTEAFF.

This clone was picked up a small number of times. This chain connects TRBV7-2 to TRBJ2-7, with D perhaps matching TRBD1 (6 bases). The CDR3 covers 14 residues. V lost 1 base, J lost 6 bases, and 13 bases lay in between. Germline V lookup: CDR1 SGHTA, CDR2 FQGNSA. The CDR3 DNA reads TGTGCCAGCAGCTTAGGGATACAGGGTGGCGAGCAGTACTTC. This sequence encodes CASSLGIQGGEQYF.

The chain employs TRBV7-8 and TRBJ1-1; D is undetermined. V was pared by 5 bases and J by 6 bases, with 10 bases between. The CDR3 has 12 residues. From germline, CDR1 is SGHVS and CDR2 FQNEAQ. CDR3 protein: CASSLGIPEAFF. For the CDR3, the DNA is TGTGCCAGCAGCCTCGGGATCCCTGAAGCTTTCTTT.

The V gene is TRBV6-2 or TRBV6-3, the J gene TRBJ1-1, with D tentatively TRBD1 (6 bases). This CDR3 region has 15 residues. CDR1 MNHEY and CDR2 SVGEGT come from the germline V gene. Trimming pared 5 bases from V and 5 bases from J, leaving 18 bases between. The DNA for the CDR3 is TGTGCCAGCAGTAAACATGGGACACAGCGAACTGAAGCTTTCTTT. Its translation is CASSKHGTQRTEAFF.